Shown below are 26 T cell receptor beta chains from a single sample sequenced in a study of tumor and adjacent non-tumor tissue in lung cancer. The template was RNA from unsorted bulk tissue. The normal lung tissue was taken more than 3 cm from the tumor edge. A modified ARM-PCR protocol with three rounds of nested PCR amplified TCRbeta. TCRdb used MiXCR to reprocess the multiplex PCR reads, holding one entry per CDR3 protein. Of approximately 120,000 distinct CDR3 sequences detected, 60% to 80% appear once; the ten largest clones hold around a fifth. The source material was distant non-tumor lung tissue. The source is a man in his 60s with non-small cell lung cancer.

As for this clonotype: Just one base apart from a much larger clone, this may be a read error. This chain uses TRBV5-1 with TRBJ2-2; the match to TRBD1 covers 7 bases. V trimming: 6 bases; J trimming: 4 bases; junction bases outside the gene matches: 9. Germline V gene lookup returns CDR1 SGHRS and CDR2 YFSETQ. The CDR3 runs to 15 residues. CDR3 DNA: TGCGCCAGCACCCAATCAACAGGGGCCACCGGGGAGCTGTTTTTT. It yields the protein CASTQSTGATGELFF. Full variable domain (outside the CDR3, taken from reference TRBV5-1 and TRBJ2-2): KAGVTQTPRYLIKTRGQQVTLSCSPISGHRSVSWYQQTPGQGLQFLFEYFSETQRNKGNFPGRFSGRQFSNSRSEMNVSTLELGDSALYLCASTQSTGATGELFFGEGSRLTVL.

With regard to this clonotype: The conserved final phenylalanine or tryptophan is absent from the CDR3, which likely points to a read error. V usage is TRBV4-1 and J usage is TRBJ2-7; possibly TRBD2 for D (7 bases). The CDR3 totals 15 residues. Per the germline V gene, CDR1 is MGHRA and CDR2 is YSYEKL. Here the CDR3 reads CARSQLVGGLYEQYL. In DNA form, the CDR3 reads TGCGCCCGCAGCCAACTGGTCGGGGGGCTCTACGAGCAGTACTTA.

A word on this clonotype: A much more abundant neighbour one base away suggests this may be a read error. The gene calls are TRBV14 and TRBJ2-7, with TRBD1 identical over 9 bases. Germline V gives CDR1 SGHDN, CDR2 FVKESK. CDR3 length equals 15 residues. The CDR3 sequence is CVSSQLGQGFYEQYF. The CDR3 DNA is TGTGTCAGCAGCCAACTAGGACAGGGGTTCTACGAGCAGTACTTC.

This clonotype was counted ten times or more. V and J are TRBV28 and TRBJ1-5, with D maybe TRBD1 (5 bases). Germline V gives CDR1 MDHEN, CDR2 SYDVKM. The germline V and J ends were trimmed by 8 bases and 3 bases, with 11 bases remaining between them. This CDR3 region has 13 residues. CDR3 residues: CASQDSFNQPQHF. In nucleotides, the CDR3 is TGTGCCAGCCAAGACAGCTTCAATCAGCCCCAGCATTTT. Filled out from reference TRBV28 and TRBJ1-5, the complete variable domain reads DVKVTQSSRYLVKRTGEKVFLECVQDMDHENMFWYRQDPGLGLRLIYFSYDVKMKEKGDIPEGYSVSREKKERFSLILESASTNQTSMYLCASQDSFNQPQHFGDGTRLSIL.

Regarding this clonotype: A much larger clone lies a single base off, so this may be a read error. V is TRBV5-1 and J is TRBJ2-5; D remains unclear. This CDR3 contains 16 residues. Germline CDR1 reads SGHRS; CDR2 reads YFSETQ. The CDR3 is CTSSLLPGFNQETQYF. CDR3 DNA sequence: TGCACCAGCAGCTTGCTCCCCGGCTTCAACCAAGAGACCCAGTACTTC.

To note about this clonotype: Sequence at one end of the junction differs from germline and may be a read error. The chain has TRBV6-5 and TRBJ2-1, with D hard to call. The germline CDR1 and CDR2 sequences are MNHEY and SVGAGI. The CDR3 spans 14 residues. The DNA for the CDR3 is TGTGCAAGCAGTTCGCACCCGGCGACGTCGAAGCAGTTCTTC. It yields the protein CASSSHPATSKQFF.

On this clonotype itself: The CDR3 does not end in the conserved phenylalanine or tryptophan, so this is likely a read error. The V and J genes are TRBV11-3 and TRBJ2-3; 8 bases match TRBD1. Germline values: CDR1 SGHNT, CDR2 YENEEA. V lost 9 bases to trimming and J lost 1 base; unmatched junction nucleotides: 12. The CDR3 runs 16 residues. CDR3 amino acids: CARSIYDRGGTDTQYY. The CDR3 DNA reads as TGTGCCAGGAGCATATACGACAGGGGAGGCACAGATACGCAGTATTAT.

Worth noting for this clonotype: The CDR3 does not close with the conserved phenylalanine or tryptophan, likely indicating a read error. The DNA is left out, because the CDR3 cannot be placed on it with certainty; the CDR3 is given as TCRdb lists it. The chain joins TRBV29-1 to TRBJ2-3; no check of the table's D call, TRBD2, against the DNA was made. Germline values: CDR1 SQVTM, CDR2 ANQGSEA. The CDR3 region is 14 residues in length, termini included. The CDR3 protein is CSGVGGLPTDTRYL.

As concerns this clonotype: With a much larger clone just one base away, this may be a read error. The rearrangement links TRBV5-4 to TRBJ2-3; D gene uncertain. CDR1 SGHNT and CDR2 YYREEE come from the germline V gene (reference sequence). The CDR3 sequence is 15 residues long. The CDR3 DNA follows: TGTGCCAGCAGCTTACCCCTCGGCAACACAGAAACGCAGTATTTT. Translating it yields CASSLPLGNTETQYF.

This clonotype was recorded at least ten times. The chain recombines TRBV12-3 or TRBV12-4 with TRBJ2-5; D not certain. CDR3 length: 14 amino acids. V gave up 0 bases and J gave up 2 bases, with 7 bases separating them. The CDR3 region is CASSLAHGQETQYF. The CDR3 region has the DNA TGTGCCAGCAGTTTAGCGCACGGACAAGAGACCCAGTACTTC.

This clonotype was seen ten or more times. The V and J genes are TRBV4-3 and TRBJ2-2; no definite D call. V lost 1 base to trimming and J lost 3 bases, with 9 bases between them. The CDR3 is 15 residues long. Germline CDR1 LGHNA, CDR2 YSLEER. The CDR3 coding sequence is TGCGCCAGCAGCCAAGTTCTGGGGTACACCGGGGAGCTGTTTTTT. This gives the protein CASSQVLGYTGELFF.

To note about this clonotype: Possible read error: a much larger clone is one base away. This chain connects TRBV4-2 to TRBJ2-3; D perhaps matches TRBD2 (6 bases). CDR3 length equals 15 residues. Germline-derived CDR1 and CDR2 are LGHNA and YNFKEQ. CDR3 loop: CASNQVGGKGGTQYF. The CDR3 DNA follows: TGTGCCAGCAACCAAGTGGGCGGGAAGGGAGGTACGCAGTATTTT.

The chain is built from TRBV11-3 and TRBJ2-1; D uncertain. The CDR3 totals 13 residues. Germline CDR1 and CDR2: SGHNT and YENEEA. Trimming pared 6 bases from V and 12 bases from J, leaving 18 bases between. The CDR3 spells CASSQHPAPGQFF. The CDR3 DNA reads TGTGCCAGCAGTCAACACCCGGCCCCTGGGCAGTTCTTC.

As to this clonotype: One junction end does not reproduce the germline sequence, and a read error may be involved. The rearrangement joins TRBV20-1 to TRBJ2-1; TRBD2 matches at 10 bases. The CDR3 extends over 16 amino acids. Germline V gene data show CDR1 as DFQATT and CDR2 as SNEGSKA (reference sequence). The CDR3 DNA is TGCAGTACTAGAGATGAGACTAGCGGGTACTACAATGAGCAGTTCTTC. Protein product: CSTRDETSGYYNEQFF.

The rearrangement joins TRBV29-1 to TRBJ2-1, with D possibly matching TRBD1 (6 bases). The CDR3 spans 11 residues. Looked up from germline, CDR1 is SQVTM and CDR2 is ANQGSEA. The CDR3, as DNA: TGCGGCGAGTGGACAGACAATGAGCAGTTCTTC. This encodes CGEWTDNEQFF.

As to this clonotype: One end of the junction fails to match germline, which may point to a read error. The chain combines TRBV6-6 with TRBJ2-3; 12 bases are shared with TRBD2. This CDR3 is built from 18 residues. Per germline, CDR1 MNHNY and CDR2 SVGAGI (reference sequence). CDR3 sequence: CASSYLAGGPSSIDTQYF. The CDR3 bases are TGTGCCAGCAGTTACCTAGCGGGGGGGCCATCAAGCATAGATACGCAGTATTTT.

The chain uses TRBV20-1 and TRBJ1-2; D uncertain. Between the trimmed V and J ends, which lost 3 bases and 7 bases, there was a span of 18 bases. Germline values: CDR1 DFQATT, CDR2 SNEGSKA (reference sequence). The CDR3 runs 14 residues. This CDR3 reads CSARGSASMVGYTF. CDR3 nucleotide sequence: TGCAGTGCTAGGGGAAGCGCTTCTATGGTTGGCTACACCTTC.

Notes on this clonotype: A much larger clone lies one base from this, so it may be a read error. The chain employs TRBV10-2 and TRBJ2-7; 9 bases line up with TRBD2. The germline V gene has CDR1 WSHSY and CDR2 SAAADI. The CDR3 runs 15 residues. The CDR3 coding sequence is TGCGCCAGCAGTGAGTCGCGGGAGGGGGGCTACGACCAGTACTTC. This codes for CASSESREGGYDQYF.

With respect to this clonotype: A read error may be the cause here, since a much bigger clone is one base away. The V call is TRBV29-1, the J call TRBJ2-5; D is ambiguous. Germline V lookup: CDR1 SQVTM, CDR2 ANQGSEA. V lost 6 bases, J lost 0 bases, and 8 bases lay in between. There are 12 residues in the CDR3. The CDR3 loop is CSVAAHQETQYF. CDR3 bases: TGCAGCGTCGCAGCCCACCAAGAGACCCAGTACTTC.

A note on this clonotype: This may come from a read error, since a much larger clone is one base off. The chain joins TRBV13 to TRBJ2-3; TRBD2 aligns across 7 bases. Per germline, CDR1 PRHDT and CDR2 FYEKMQ (reference sequence). This CDR3 is built from 18 residues. Here the CDR3 reads CSSSLFWDYQGGTDTQYF. The DNA for the CDR3 is TGTTCCAGCAGCCTTTTTTGGGACTACCAAGGGGGCACAGATACGCAGTATTTT.

In its sample, this clonotype was seen many times. The chain combines TRBV28 with TRBJ2-5, with a tentative D call TRBD2 (6 bases). Germline V gene data show CDR1 as MDHEN and CDR2 as SYDVKM. V shed 2 bases and J shed 4 bases, with 11 bases lying between them. This CDR3 is 14 amino acids long. The CDR3, as DNA: TGTGCCAGCAGTTTAGTGGCCGGGAGAGAGACCCAGTACTTC. It codes for CASSLVAGRETQYF.

Notes on this clonotype: This sequence may be a read error, since a much larger clone differs from it by one base. The chain has TRBV29-1 and TRBJ2-2; 11 positions match TRBD1. Germline trimming cut 6 bases from V and 3 bases from J; bases unmatched to any gene: 3. The germline gives CDR1 SQVTM, CDR2 ANQGSEA. This CDR3 is built from 14 residues. The CDR3 DNA reads as TGCAGCGTCCGGACAGGGGGCGACACCGGGGAGCTGTTTTTT. As protein: CSVRTGGDTGELFF.

In its sample, this clonotype was seen many times. The rearrangement links TRBV5-4 to TRBJ1-1; 7 nucleotides line up with TRBD1. V trimming: 0 bases; J trimming: 3 bases; junction bases outside the gene matches: 5. The CDR3 is 15 amino acids. The germline gives CDR1 SGHNT, CDR2 YYREEE (reference sequence). CDR3 sequence: CASSLAGQADTEAFF. The CDR3, as DNA: TGTGCCAGCAGCTTGGCCGGACAGGCGGACACTGAAGCTTTCTTT.

Regarding this clonotype: A read error may account for a junction end that differs from germline. V usage is TRBV29-1 and J usage is TRBJ2-7, with D possibly matching TRBD2 (5 bases). The CDR3 has 14 residues. Germline V gives CDR1 SQVTM, CDR2 ANQGSEA. The CDR3 nucleotides read TGCGGCGTTGTGGGAGAAACCTCTGCTTACGAGCAGTACTTC. It yields the protein CGVVGETSAYEQYF.

This clonotype was seen more than once but under ten times. The conserved phenylalanine or tryptophan is not found at the CDR3 terminus, so this likely reflects a read error. The V and J genes are TRBV11-2 and TRBJ2-7; unclear D gene. V lost 0 bases to trimming and J lost 2 bases, with 2 bases between them. The germline V gene has CDR1 SGHAT and CDR2 FQNNGV. CDR3 length: 12 amino acids. The CDR3 region has the DNA TGTGCCAGCAGCTTAGATCCCTACGAGCAGTACTCC. Translating gives CASSLDPYEQYS.

The table lists this clonotype with a few counts. The chain uses TRBV20-1 and TRBJ2-2; no clear D. The germline V gene encodes CDR1 DFQATT and CDR2 SNEGSKA (reference sequence). The CDR3 spans 15 residues. Between the trimmed V and J ends, which lost 0 bases and 5 bases, there was a span of 13 bases. The CDR3, as DNA: TGCAGTGCTAGAGAGGGTAGCTCTACGACCGGGGAGCTGTTTTTT. Translated, it gives CSAREGSSTTGELFF.